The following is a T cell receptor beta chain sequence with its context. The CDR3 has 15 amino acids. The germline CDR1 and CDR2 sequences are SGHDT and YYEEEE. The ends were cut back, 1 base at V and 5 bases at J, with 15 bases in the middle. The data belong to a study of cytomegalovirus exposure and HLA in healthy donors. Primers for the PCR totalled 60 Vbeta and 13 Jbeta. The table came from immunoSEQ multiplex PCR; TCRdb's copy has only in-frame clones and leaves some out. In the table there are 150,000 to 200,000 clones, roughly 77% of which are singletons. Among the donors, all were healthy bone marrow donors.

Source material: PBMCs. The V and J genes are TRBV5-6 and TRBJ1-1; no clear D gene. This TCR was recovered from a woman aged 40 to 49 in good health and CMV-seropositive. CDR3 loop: CASSLLAGLKTEAFF. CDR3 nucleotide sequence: TGTGCCAGCAGCTTGTTGGCGGGCCTAAAGACTGAAGCTTTCTTT.